This T cell receptor beta chain was obtained from a study of blood T cell repertoires in COVID-19. Looking at the study overall: Researchers got acute and convalescent COVID-19 samples from the United States, Italy and Spain.

Across 24 US areas, participants ranged in age from roughly 18 to 95 years. The CDR3 length is 12 residues. Germline V CDR1 and CDR2: ENHRY, SYGVKD. With 0 bases removed from V and 5 bases from J, the gap between germline ends came to 4 bases. Clones were read by immunoSEQ multiplex PCR, and TCRdb kept only the in-frame ones, dropping some. The table records about 190,000 clones, around 84% of them present only once. The chain couples TRBV10-3 to TRBJ2-5; D ambiguous. The receptor's source is a woman aged 25 to 39 who had recovered from COVID-19. Sequenced material: PBMCs or T cells enriched from blood (not recorded which). CDR3 DNA sequence: TGTGCCATCAGTGAGTCCGGGGAGACCCAGTACTTC. Its protein is CAISESGETQYF.